This T cell receptor (beta chain) came from a study of read filtering for tumor transcriptome and immune sequencing. General observations from the study: Even smaller IR-seq throughput identified most shared clonotypes.

Molecular barcoded adaptors covering alpha/delta and beta/gamma chains were used on around 400 ng RNA. One entry per CDR3 protein results from TCRdb running MiXCR on the reads. In the table there are around 130,000 distinct CDR3 sequences, under 15% of which are singletons. In regard to this clonotype: Its target is not known.

This CDR3 region has 15 residues. Trimming removed 2 bases at V and 1 base at J, with 11 bases between. Per the germline V gene, CDR1 is MGHRA and CDR2 is YSYEKL. The source material was a population of CD138-negative cells sorted from bone marrow. The chain couples TRBV4-1 to TRBJ2-5; tentatively, D is TRBD2 (5 bases). The source is a donor at least 40 years old with multiple myeloma. The CDR3 DNA is TGCGCCAGCAGCCAATCTTGGACTTCCCAAGAGACCCAGTACTTC. Amino acids: CASSQSWTSQETQYF.